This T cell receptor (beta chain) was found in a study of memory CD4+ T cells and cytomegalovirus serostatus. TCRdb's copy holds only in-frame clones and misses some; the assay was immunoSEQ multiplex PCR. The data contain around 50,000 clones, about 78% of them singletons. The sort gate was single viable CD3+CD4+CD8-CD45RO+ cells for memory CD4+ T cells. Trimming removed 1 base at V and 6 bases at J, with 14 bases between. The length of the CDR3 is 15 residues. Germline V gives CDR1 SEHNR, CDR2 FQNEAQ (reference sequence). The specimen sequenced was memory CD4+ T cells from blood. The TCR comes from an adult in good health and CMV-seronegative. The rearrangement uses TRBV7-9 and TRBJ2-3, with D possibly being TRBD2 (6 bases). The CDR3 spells CASSLGSGVLDTQYF. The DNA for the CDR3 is TGTGCCAGCAGCTTAGGGTCGGGGGTATTGGATACGCAGTATTTT.